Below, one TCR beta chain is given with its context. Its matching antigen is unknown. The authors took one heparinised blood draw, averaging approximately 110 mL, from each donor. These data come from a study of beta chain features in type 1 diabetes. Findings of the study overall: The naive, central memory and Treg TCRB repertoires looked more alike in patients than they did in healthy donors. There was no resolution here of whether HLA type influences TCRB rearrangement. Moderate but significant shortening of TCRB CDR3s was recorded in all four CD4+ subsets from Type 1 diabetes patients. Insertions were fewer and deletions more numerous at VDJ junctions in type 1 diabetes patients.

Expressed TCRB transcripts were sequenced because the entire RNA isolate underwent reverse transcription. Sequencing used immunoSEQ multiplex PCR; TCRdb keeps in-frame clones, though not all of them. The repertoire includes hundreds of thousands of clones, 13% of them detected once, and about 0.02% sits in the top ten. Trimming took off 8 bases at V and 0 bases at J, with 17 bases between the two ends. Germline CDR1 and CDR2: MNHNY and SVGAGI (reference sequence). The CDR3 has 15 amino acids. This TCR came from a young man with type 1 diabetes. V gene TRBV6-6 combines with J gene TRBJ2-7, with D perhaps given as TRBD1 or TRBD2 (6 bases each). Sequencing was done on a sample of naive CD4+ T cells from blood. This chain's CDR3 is CASLAGGGYSYEQYF. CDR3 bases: TGTGCCAGCCTCGCCGGGGGCGGCTACTCCTACGAGCAGTACTTC.